This TCR beta chain was identified during a study of blood T cells in healthy people across ages. A second about 7 to 11 cycle PCR used barcoded and J-beta primers. TCRdb re-called the 5' RACE reads with MiXCR, one entry per CDR3 protein. The table has 600,000 to 1,000,000 distinct CDR3 sequences, 58% seen once. Material for sequencing was blood. The sequence was collected from a man aged 30 to 39 in good health.

CDR3 amino acids: CSASLPLGGSPLHF. The CDR3 bases are TGCAGTGCTTCCCTTCCGCTAGGGGGATCACCCCTCCACTTT. This chain connects TRBV20-1 to TRBJ1-6; D possibly corresponds to TRBD1 (6 bases). This CDR3 has 14 residues. V lost 5 bases to trimming and J lost 10 bases, with 18 bases between them. Germline V CDR1 and CDR2: DFQATT, SNEGSKA (reference sequence).